The rows below give T cell receptor beta chains drawn from one sample of a study of healthy donors' naive CD4 and CD8 T cells. TCRdb redid the calling of the reads with MiXCR, one entry per CDR3 protein. Of some 190,000 distinct CDR3 sequences in the sample, around 70% were seen once. Material for sequencing was naive CD4+ and CD8+ T cells sorted from blood, pooled from several donors. Receptor source: a pool of human donors in good health; the sample pools cells from several healthy donors. Both conserved end residues are part of each CDR3. D genes are given only for firm matches. Clone size is given for some rows only: seen once, a few or many times, or a class if the clone is expanded.

d_gene: .
len: 18
j_gene: TRBJ2-1
abundance: .
v_gene: TRBV6-5
CDR3aa: CASSYISGRGIPNNEQFF
CDR3nt: TGTGCCAGCAGTTATATCTCAGGTCGGGGCATCCCTAACAATGAGCAGTTCTTC

d_gene: .
len: 11
j_gene: TRBJ1-2
abundance: .
v_gene: TRBV29-1
CDR3aa: CSAQSPAGYTF
CDR3nt: TGCAGCGCCCAATCTCCCGCCGGCTACACCTTC

d_gene: .
len: 13
j_gene: TRBJ2-7
abundance: .
v_gene: TRBV29-1
CDR3aa: CSVGEDNSYEQYF
CDR3nt: TGCAGCGTTGGAGAGGACAACTCCTACGAGCAGTACTTC

d_gene: .
len: 14
j_gene: TRBJ2-1
abundance: .
v_gene: TRBV11-2
CDR3aa: CASSATVRWTEQFF
CDR3nt: TGTGCCAGCAGCGCGACGGTCAGGTGGACGGAGCAGTTCTTC

d_gene: TRBD1
len: 15
j_gene: TRBJ1-1
abundance: .
v_gene: TRBV20-1
CDR3aa: CSARDRKQGSTEAFF
CDR3nt: TGCAGTGCTAGAGATCGGAAACAGGGGAGCACTGAAGCTTTCTTT

d_gene: .
len: 12
j_gene: TRBJ2-2
abundance: .
v_gene: TRBV20-1
CDR3aa: CSADRGTGELFF
CDR3nt: TGCAGTGCGGATAGGGGCACCGGGGAGCTGTTTTTT

d_gene: .
len: 11
j_gene: TRBJ2-5
abundance: few
v_gene: TRBV2
CDR3aa: CATKYQETQYF
CDR3nt: TGTGCCACCAAGTACCAAGAGACCCAGTACTTC

d_gene: .
len: 14
j_gene: TRBJ1-6
abundance: .
v_gene: TRBV18
CDR3aa: CASSPSAPSSPLHF
CDR3nt: TGTGCCAGCTCACCGTCGGCTCCAAGTTCACCCCTCCACTTT

d_gene: .
len: 16
j_gene: TRBJ2-7
abundance: few
v_gene: TRBV18
CDR3aa: CASSPPEGRWGNEQYF
CDR3nt: TGTGCCAGCTCACCACCCGAGGGAAGATGGGGCAACGAGCAGTACTTC

d_gene: TRBD1
len: 16
j_gene: TRBJ1-6
abundance: .
v_gene: TRBV6-5
CDR3aa: CASSYGLGQGGSPLHF
CDR3nt: TGTGCCAGCAGTTACGGGTTGGGACAGGGAGGTTCACCCCTCCACTTT

d_gene: .
len: 14
j_gene: TRBJ1-2
abundance: .
v_gene: TRBV5-1
CDR3aa: CASSPSGLGYGYTF
CDR3nt: TGCGCCAGCAGCCCGTCGGGGCTGGGTTATGGCTACACCTTC

d_gene: TRBD2
len: 14
j_gene: TRBJ2-1
abundance: few
v_gene: TRBV11-2
CDR3aa: CASSSRTSGNEQFF
CDR3nt: TGTGCCAGCAGCTCCAGGACTAGCGGGAATGAGCAGTTCTTC

d_gene: TRBD1
len: 14
j_gene: TRBJ1-6
abundance: .
v_gene: TRBV27
CDR3aa: CASHRGGGNSPLHF
CDR3nt: TGTGCCAGCCACAGGGGAGGTGGTAATTCACCCCTCCACTTT

d_gene: .
len: 14
j_gene: TRBJ2-1
abundance: few
v_gene: TRBV4-3
CDR3aa: CASSQKGENNEQFF
CDR3nt: TGCGCCAGCAGCCAGAAGGGGGAAAACAATGAGCAGTTCTTC

d_gene: .
len: 14
j_gene: TRBJ2-7
abundance: .
v_gene: TRBV19
CDR3aa: CASTPTGASYEQYF
CDR3nt: TGTGCCAGTACCCCGACAGGCGCATCCTACGAGCAGTACTTC

d_gene: .
len: 13
j_gene: TRBJ2-7
abundance: .
v_gene: TRBV29-1
CDR3aa: CSVRPGTPGEQYF
CDR3nt: TGCAGCGTGAGACCCGGGACCCCGGGCGAGCAGTACTTC

d_gene: .
len: 13
j_gene: TRBJ1-1
abundance: few
v_gene: TRBV19
CDR3aa: CASSLPQNTEAFF
CDR3nt: TGTGCCAGTAGTCTCCCACAAAACACTGAAGCTTTCTTT

d_gene: .
len: 15
j_gene: TRBJ1-2
abundance: few
v_gene: TRBV6-5
CDR3aa: CASSYDAVGGYGYTF
CDR3nt: TGTGCCAGCAGTTACGATGCAGTCGGCGGCTATGGCTACACCTTC

d_gene: .
len: 14
j_gene: TRBJ2-1
abundance: few
v_gene: TRBV6-5
CDR3aa: CASSYSTVYNEQFF
CDR3nt: TGTGCCAGCAGTTACTCGACAGTCTACAATGAGCAGTTCTTC

d_gene: .
len: 15
j_gene: TRBJ1-6
abundance: .
v_gene: TRBV10-3
CDR3aa: CAISETDRYNSPLHF
CDR3nt: TGTGCCATCAGTGAAACCGACAGATATAATTCACCCCTCCACTTT

d_gene: TRBD1
len: 14
j_gene: TRBJ1-2
abundance: .
v_gene: TRBV19
CDR3aa: CATTRTGMNYGYTF
CDR3nt: TGTGCCACAACCCGGACAGGGATGAACTATGGCTACACCTTC

d_gene: .
len: 16
j_gene: TRBJ2-2
abundance: .
v_gene: TRBV6-5
CDR3aa: CASSMDRRVNTGELFF
CDR3nt: TGTGCCAGCAGTATGGACAGAAGGGTAAACACCGGGGAGCTGTTTTTT

d_gene: .
len: 14
j_gene: TRBJ1-1
abundance: once
v_gene: TRBV6-2/TRBV6-3
CDR3aa: CASSYLGLGTEAFF
CDR3nt: TGTGCCAGCAGTTACCTGGGGCTGGGGACTGAAGCTTTCTTT

d_gene: TRBD1
len: 15
j_gene: TRBJ2-5
abundance: .
v_gene: TRBV27
CDR3aa: CASAVGTGGQETQYF
CDR3nt: TGTGCCAGCGCCGTCGGGACAGGTGGTCAAGAGACCCAGTACTTC

d_gene: TRBD1
len: 17
j_gene: TRBJ1-1
abundance: .
v_gene: TRBV11-2
CDR3aa: CASSFKGQGLANTEAFF
CDR3nt: TGTGCCAGCAGCTTTAAGGGACAGGGGCTTGCGAACACTGAAGCTTTCTTT

d_gene: .
len: 14
j_gene: TRBJ1-1
abundance: .
v_gene: TRBV15
CDR3aa: CATSNRALGPEAFF
CDR3nt: TGTGCCACCAGCAATCGGGCCCTTGGCCCTGAAGCTTTCTTT

d_gene: TRBD1
len: 17
j_gene: TRBJ1-1
abundance: .
v_gene: TRBV29-1
CDR3aa: CSVEDRRQGGLSTEAFF
CDR3nt: TGCAGCGTTGAAGATCGAAGACAGGGTGGGTTAAGCACTGAAGCTTTCTTT

d_gene: TRBD2
len: 18
j_gene: TRBJ2-1
abundance: .
v_gene: TRBV6-2/TRBV6-3
CDR3aa: CASSRNLRRAGGHNEQFF
CDR3nt: TGTGCCAGCAGTCGAAATCTTAGAAGAGCGGGAGGTCACAATGAGCAGTTCTTC

d_gene: .
len: 10
j_gene: TRBJ2-7
abundance: .
v_gene: TRBV29-1
CDR3aa: CSVVEDEQYF
CDR3nt: TGCAGCGTTGTCGAGGACGAGCAGTACTTC

d_gene: TRBD1
len: 17
j_gene: TRBJ2-2
abundance: .
v_gene: TRBV30
CDR3aa: CAWSVILGQGFTGELFF
CDR3nt: TGTGCCTGGAGTGTAATTTTGGGACAGGGGTTCACCGGGGAGCTGTTTTTT

d_gene: .
len: 14
j_gene: TRBJ1-2
abundance: few
v_gene: TRBV19
CDR3aa: CASSVRDGNYGYTF
CDR3nt: TGTGCCAGTAGTGTCCGGGACGGGAACTATGGCTACACCTTC

d_gene: TRBD1
len: 17
j_gene: TRBJ2-3
abundance: .
v_gene: TRBV28
CDR3aa: CASRKETGAGSTDTQYF
CDR3nt: TGTGCCAGCAGGAAGGAGACAGGGGCGGGAAGCACAGATACGCAGTATTTT

d_gene: TRBD2
len: 14
j_gene: TRBJ2-5
abundance: few
v_gene: TRBV6-5
CDR3aa: CASSSLAGEETQYF
CDR3nt: TGTGCCAGCAGTTCCTTAGCGGGAGAGGAGACCCAGTACTTC

d_gene: TRBD1
len: 16
j_gene: TRBJ2-3
abundance: .
v_gene: TRBV11-2
CDR3aa: CASSLVGQEGTDTQYF
CDR3nt: TGTGCCAGCAGCTTAGTGGGACAGGAGGGGACAGATACGCAGTATTTT

d_gene: TRBD1
len: 15
j_gene: TRBJ2-1
abundance: .
v_gene: TRBV4-1
CDR3aa: CASSQGGTGFNEQFF
CDR3nt: TGCGCCAGCAGCCAAGGCGGGACAGGGTTCAATGAGCAGTTCTTC

d_gene: .
len: 12
j_gene: TRBJ2-3
abundance: .
v_gene: TRBV29-1
CDR3aa: CSVQTQADTQYF
CDR3nt: TGCAGCGTCCAAACACAGGCGGATACGCAGTATTTT

d_gene: .
len: 16
j_gene: TRBJ2-5
abundance: .
v_gene: TRBV5-1
CDR3aa: CASSSPHLDPQETQYF
CDR3nt: TGCGCCAGCAGCTCCCCTCATTTGGACCCCCAAGAGACCCAGTACTTC

d_gene: TRBD2
len: 16
j_gene: TRBJ2-1
abundance: .
v_gene: TRBV7-8
CDR3aa: CASSLESGGLYNEQFF
CDR3nt: TGTGCCAGCAGCTTAGAATCGGGGGGTCTATACAATGAGCAGTTCTTC

d_gene: TRBD1
len: 14
j_gene: TRBJ1-6
abundance: .
v_gene: TRBV29-1
CDR3aa: CSVRTGPYNSPLHF
CDR3nt: TGCAGCGTCCGGACAGGGCCATATAATTCACCCCTCCACTTT

d_gene: TRBD2
len: 16
j_gene: TRBJ2-2
abundance: .
v_gene: TRBV5-4
CDR3aa: CASSLNLAGNTGELFF
CDR3nt: TGTGCCAGCAGCTTGAACCTAGCGGGAAACACCGGGGAGCTGTTTTTT

d_gene: .
len: 14
j_gene: TRBJ2-7
abundance: .
v_gene: TRBV29-1
CDR3aa: CSVELVTSPYEQYF
CDR3nt: TGCAGCGTTGAGTTGGTGACTAGTCCCTACGAGCAGTACTTC

d_gene: .
len: 12
j_gene: TRBJ2-1
abundance: .
v_gene: TRBV29-1
CDR3aa: CSVEEEYHEQFF
CDR3nt: TGCAGCGTTGAAGAGGAGTACCATGAGCAGTTCTTC

d_gene: .
len: 14
j_gene: TRBJ2-5
abundance: once
v_gene: TRBV5-1
CDR3aa: CASSFYGKEETQYF
CDR3nt: TGCGCCAGCAGCTTTTACGGGAAAGAAGAGACCCAGTACTTC

d_gene: TRBD1
len: 14
j_gene: TRBJ2-7
abundance: .
v_gene: TRBV20-1
CDR3aa: CSAAPPTGLLEQYF
CDR3nt: TGCAGTGCCGCCCCACCGACAGGGCTTTTGGAGCAGTACTTC

d_gene: .
len: 13
j_gene: TRBJ1-2
abundance: .
v_gene: TRBV29-1
CDR3aa: CSVEDRRRYGYTF
CDR3nt: TGCAGCGTTGAGGACAGAAGAAGATATGGCTACACCTTC

d_gene: TRBD2
len: 17
j_gene: TRBJ2-1
abundance: few
v_gene: TRBV11-2
CDR3aa: CASSFGTSGRPYNEQFF
CDR3nt: TGTGCCAGCAGCTTTGGGACTAGCGGGAGGCCATACAATGAGCAGTTCTTC

d_gene: TRBD1
len: 14
j_gene: TRBJ1-2
abundance: once
v_gene: TRBV12-3/TRBV12-4
CDR3aa: CASSRGQGPYGYTF
CDR3nt: TGTGCCAGCAGCCGAGGACAGGGCCCCTATGGCTACACCTTC

d_gene: .
len: 13
j_gene: TRBJ2-1
abundance: .
v_gene: TRBV27
CDR3aa: CASSLLGEVEQFF
CDR3nt: TGTGCCAGCAGTTTACTCGGGGAGGTTGAGCAGTTCTTC

d_gene: .
len: 14
j_gene: TRBJ1-3
abundance: .
v_gene: TRBV20-1
CDR3aa: CSASDPNSGNTIYF
CDR3nt: TGCAGTGCCTCGGACCCAAACTCTGGAAACACCATATATTTT

d_gene: .
len: 12
j_gene: TRBJ1-1
abundance: .
v_gene: TRBV29-1
CDR3aa: CSVGRMNTEAFF
CDR3nt: TGCAGCGTTGGCCGGATGAACACTGAAGCTTTCTTT

d_gene: .
len: 16
j_gene: TRBJ2-1
abundance: few
v_gene: TRBV24-1
CDR3aa: CATSDSYPSGYNEQFF
CDR3nt: TGTGCCACCAGTGATTCTTACCCAAGTGGGTACAATGAGCAGTTCTTC

d_gene: .
len: 15
j_gene: TRBJ1-5
abundance: .
v_gene: TRBV6-5
CDR3aa: CASSSGAPVNQPQHF
CDR3nt: TGTGCCAGCAGTTCGGGGGCCCCCGTCAATCAGCCCCAGCATTTT

d_gene: .
len: 14
j_gene: TRBJ2-5
abundance: .
v_gene: TRBV6-2/TRBV6-3
CDR3aa: CASSYGPGEETQYF
CDR3nt: TGTGCCAGCAGTTACGGTCCGGGAGAAGAGACCCAGTACTTC

d_gene: .
len: 14
j_gene: TRBJ2-7
abundance: once
v_gene: TRBV6-5
CDR3aa: CASSYREGVSEQYF
CDR3nt: TGTGCCAGCAGTTATCGTGAGGGGGTGAGCGAGCAGTACTTC